The clone carrying this T cell receptor (beta chain) has just one count. Its antigen is still unknown. Each subset's genomic DNA was shared equally among a number of immunoSEQ plates. Method: immunoSEQ multiplex PCR; TCRdb's copy keeps in-frame clones and lacks some. The data contain 400,000 to 600,000 clones, almost 80% of them singletons. The CDR3 has 15 residues. V lost 6 bases, J lost 1 base, and 5 bases stayed unmatched. Germline V CDR1 and CDR2: KGHSH, LQKENI. This sample stems from a study of shared clonotypes between healthy human individuals. Study results and caveats: Only a few donors were included, so the genetic and exposure-history diversity represented was limited.

Healthy HIV-negative adults without recent acute infections or vaccinations served as donors. This rearrangement joins TRBV18 to TRBJ2-2; 7 positions agree with TRBD1. Sequences were obtained from PBMCs. The source of this sequence is a woman aged 40 to 55 in good health. Some clones in this sample may be carry-over from other donors' samples. CDR3 nucleotide sequence: TGTGCCAGCTCCGGAAGACAGGGGAACACCGGGGAGCTGTTTTTT. Translated, it gives CASSGRQGNTGELFF.